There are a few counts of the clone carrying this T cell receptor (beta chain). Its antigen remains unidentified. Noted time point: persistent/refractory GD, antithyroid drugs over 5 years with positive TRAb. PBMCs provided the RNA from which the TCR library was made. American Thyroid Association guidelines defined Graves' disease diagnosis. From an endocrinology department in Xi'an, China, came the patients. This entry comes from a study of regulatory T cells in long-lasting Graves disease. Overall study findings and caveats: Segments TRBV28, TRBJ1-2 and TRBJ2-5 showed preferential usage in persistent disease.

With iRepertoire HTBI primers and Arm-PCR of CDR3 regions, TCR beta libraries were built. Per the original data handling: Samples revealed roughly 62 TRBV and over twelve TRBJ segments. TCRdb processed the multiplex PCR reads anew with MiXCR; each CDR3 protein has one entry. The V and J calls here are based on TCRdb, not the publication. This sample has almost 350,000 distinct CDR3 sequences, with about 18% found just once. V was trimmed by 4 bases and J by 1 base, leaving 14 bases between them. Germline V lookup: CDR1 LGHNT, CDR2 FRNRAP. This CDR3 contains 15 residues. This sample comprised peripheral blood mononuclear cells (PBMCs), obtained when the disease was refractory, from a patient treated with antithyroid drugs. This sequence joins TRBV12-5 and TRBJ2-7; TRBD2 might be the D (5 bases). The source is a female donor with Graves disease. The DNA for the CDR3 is TGTGCTAGTGGTTCCCCGGGAAGCGAGTCCTACGAGCAGTACTTC. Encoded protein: CASGSPGSESYEQYF.